What follows describes a single TCR beta chain. Its antigen is currently unknown. These data are taken from a study of T cell responses to AZD1222 COVID-19 vaccine. Overall study results and limits: Among spike-specific TCRs, nearly half reportedly target unmutated variant regions.

V lost 0 bases and J 8 bases, leaving 17 bases between the germline ends. This CDR3 is built from 15 residues. Looked up from germline, CDR1 is MNHNS and CDR2 is SASEGT. Repertoires were generated with immunoSEQ multiplex PCR, while TCRdb's copy carries only in-frame clones and drops some. The table shows about 180,000 clones, with approximately 90% occurring only once. The chain joins TRBV6-1 to TRBJ2-7, with D tentatively TRBD1 or TRBD2 (5 bases each). The input for sequencing was peripheral blood, taken on day 0 of AZD1222 vaccination. This TCR derives from an adult in good health. Here the CDR3 reads CASSEASHGTGQQYF. The CDR3 bases are TGTGCCAGCAGTGAAGCGAGTCACGGCACGGGACAGCAGTACTTC.